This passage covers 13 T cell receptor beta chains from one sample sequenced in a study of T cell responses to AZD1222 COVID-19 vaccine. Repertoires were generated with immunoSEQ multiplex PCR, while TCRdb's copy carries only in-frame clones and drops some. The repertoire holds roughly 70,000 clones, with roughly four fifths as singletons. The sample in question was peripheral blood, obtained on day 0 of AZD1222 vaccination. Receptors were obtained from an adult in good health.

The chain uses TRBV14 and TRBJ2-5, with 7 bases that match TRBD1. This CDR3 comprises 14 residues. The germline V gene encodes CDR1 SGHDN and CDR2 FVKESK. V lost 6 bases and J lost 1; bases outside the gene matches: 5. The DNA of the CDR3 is TGTGCCAGCAGTCTAGGGGGCCTCCAAGAGACCCAGTACTTC. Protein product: CASSLGGLQETQYF. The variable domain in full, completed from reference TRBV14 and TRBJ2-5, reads EAGVTQFPSHSVIEKGQTVTLRCDPISGHDNLYWYRRVMGKEIKFLLHFVKESKQDESGMPNNRFLAERTGGTYSTLKVQPAELEDSGVYFCASSLGGLQETQYFGPGTRLLVL.

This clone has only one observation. The CDR3 DNA reads TGCGCCAGCAGCTTTATAGCGGGGTCTAGCACAGATACGCAGTATTTT. Amino acid sequence: CASSFIAGSSTDTQYF. The chain is built from TRBV4-3 and TRBJ2-3; 8 nucleotides align to TRBD2. The CDR3 length is 16 residues. With 5 bases clipped from V and 0 bases from J, the junction kept 7 bases outside the gene matches. Germline V CDR1 and CDR2: LGHNA, YSLEER.

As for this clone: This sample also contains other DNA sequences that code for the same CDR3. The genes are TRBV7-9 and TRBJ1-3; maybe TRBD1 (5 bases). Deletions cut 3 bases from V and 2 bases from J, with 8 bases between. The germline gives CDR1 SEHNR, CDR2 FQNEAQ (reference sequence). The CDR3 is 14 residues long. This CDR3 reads CASSLAGPGNTIYF. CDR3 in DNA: TGTGCCAGCAGCTTGGCAGGGCCTGGAAACACCATATATTTT.

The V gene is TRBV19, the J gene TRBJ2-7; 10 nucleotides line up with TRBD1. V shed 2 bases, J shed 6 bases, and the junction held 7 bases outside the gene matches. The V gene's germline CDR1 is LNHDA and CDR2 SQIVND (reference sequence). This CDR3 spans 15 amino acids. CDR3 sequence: CASSITGQGYSEQYF. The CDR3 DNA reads TGTGCCAGTAGTATAACGGGACAGGGGTATAGCGAGCAGTACTTC. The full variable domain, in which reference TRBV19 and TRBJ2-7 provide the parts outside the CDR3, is DGGITQSPKYLFRKEGQNVTLSCEQNLNHDAMYWYRQDPGQGLRLIYYSQIVNDFQKGDIAEGYSVSREKKESFPLTVTSAQKNPTAFYLCASSITGQGYSEQYFGPGTRLTVT.

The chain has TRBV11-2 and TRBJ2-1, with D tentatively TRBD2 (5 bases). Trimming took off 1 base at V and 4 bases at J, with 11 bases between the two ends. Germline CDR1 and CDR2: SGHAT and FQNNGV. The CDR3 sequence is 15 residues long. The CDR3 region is CASSLVATPYNEQFF. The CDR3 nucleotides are TGTGCCAGCAGCTTAGTAGCGACCCCTTACAATGAGCAGTTCTTC.

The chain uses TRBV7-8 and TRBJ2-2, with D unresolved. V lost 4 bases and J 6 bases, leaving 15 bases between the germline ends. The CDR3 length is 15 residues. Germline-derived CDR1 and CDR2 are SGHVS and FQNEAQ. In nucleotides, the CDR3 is TGTGCCAGCAGCTCTATTTACTACCAAGCCGGGGAGCTGTTTTTT. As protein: CASSSIYYQAGELFF.

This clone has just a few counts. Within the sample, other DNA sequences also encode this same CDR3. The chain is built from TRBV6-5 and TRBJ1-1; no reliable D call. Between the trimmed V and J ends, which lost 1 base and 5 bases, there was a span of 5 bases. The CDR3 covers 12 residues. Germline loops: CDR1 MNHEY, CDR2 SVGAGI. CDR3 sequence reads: CASSYLGTEAFF. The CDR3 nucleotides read TGTGCCAGCAGTTACTTGGGAACTGAAGCTTTCTTT.

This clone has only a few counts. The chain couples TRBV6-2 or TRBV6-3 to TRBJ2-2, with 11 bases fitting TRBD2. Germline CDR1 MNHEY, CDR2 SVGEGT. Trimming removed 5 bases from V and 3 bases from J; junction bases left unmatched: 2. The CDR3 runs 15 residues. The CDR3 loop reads CASSRTSGYTGELFF. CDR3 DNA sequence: TGTGCCAGCAGTCGGACTAGCGGGTACACCGGGGAGCTGTTTTTT.

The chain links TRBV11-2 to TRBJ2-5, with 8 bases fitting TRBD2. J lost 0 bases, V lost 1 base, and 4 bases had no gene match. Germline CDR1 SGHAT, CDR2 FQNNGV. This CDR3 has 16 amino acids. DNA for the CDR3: TGTGCCAGCAGCTTAGTGGGCGGGGGGAACCAAGAGACCCAGTACTTC. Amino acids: CASSLVGGGNQETQYF.

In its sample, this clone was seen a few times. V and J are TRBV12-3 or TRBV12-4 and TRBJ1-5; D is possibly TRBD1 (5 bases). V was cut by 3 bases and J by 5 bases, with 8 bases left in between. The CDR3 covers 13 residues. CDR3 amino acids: CASSLDIHQPQHF. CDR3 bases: TGTGCCAGCAGTTTGGACATACATCAGCCCCAGCATTTT.

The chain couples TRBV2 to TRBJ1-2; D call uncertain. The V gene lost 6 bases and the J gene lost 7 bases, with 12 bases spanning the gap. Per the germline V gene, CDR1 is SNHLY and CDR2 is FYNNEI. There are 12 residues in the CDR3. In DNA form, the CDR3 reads TGTGCCAGCAGCCCGTCGAGGTCTGGCTACACCTTC. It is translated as CASSPSRSGYTF.

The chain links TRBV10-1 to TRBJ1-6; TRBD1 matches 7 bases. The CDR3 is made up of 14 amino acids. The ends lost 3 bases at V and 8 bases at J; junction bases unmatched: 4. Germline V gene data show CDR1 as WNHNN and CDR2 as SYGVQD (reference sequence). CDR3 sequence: CASSDTGADSPLHF. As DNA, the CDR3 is TGCGCCAGCAGTGATACAGGGGCAGATTCACCCCTCCACTTT.

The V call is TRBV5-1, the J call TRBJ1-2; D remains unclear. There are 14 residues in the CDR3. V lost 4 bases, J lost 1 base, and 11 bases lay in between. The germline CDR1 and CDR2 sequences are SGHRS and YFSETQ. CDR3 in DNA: TGCGCCAGCAGCGCTTCGGGAGGTAACTATGGCTACACCTTC. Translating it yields CASSASGGNYGYTF.